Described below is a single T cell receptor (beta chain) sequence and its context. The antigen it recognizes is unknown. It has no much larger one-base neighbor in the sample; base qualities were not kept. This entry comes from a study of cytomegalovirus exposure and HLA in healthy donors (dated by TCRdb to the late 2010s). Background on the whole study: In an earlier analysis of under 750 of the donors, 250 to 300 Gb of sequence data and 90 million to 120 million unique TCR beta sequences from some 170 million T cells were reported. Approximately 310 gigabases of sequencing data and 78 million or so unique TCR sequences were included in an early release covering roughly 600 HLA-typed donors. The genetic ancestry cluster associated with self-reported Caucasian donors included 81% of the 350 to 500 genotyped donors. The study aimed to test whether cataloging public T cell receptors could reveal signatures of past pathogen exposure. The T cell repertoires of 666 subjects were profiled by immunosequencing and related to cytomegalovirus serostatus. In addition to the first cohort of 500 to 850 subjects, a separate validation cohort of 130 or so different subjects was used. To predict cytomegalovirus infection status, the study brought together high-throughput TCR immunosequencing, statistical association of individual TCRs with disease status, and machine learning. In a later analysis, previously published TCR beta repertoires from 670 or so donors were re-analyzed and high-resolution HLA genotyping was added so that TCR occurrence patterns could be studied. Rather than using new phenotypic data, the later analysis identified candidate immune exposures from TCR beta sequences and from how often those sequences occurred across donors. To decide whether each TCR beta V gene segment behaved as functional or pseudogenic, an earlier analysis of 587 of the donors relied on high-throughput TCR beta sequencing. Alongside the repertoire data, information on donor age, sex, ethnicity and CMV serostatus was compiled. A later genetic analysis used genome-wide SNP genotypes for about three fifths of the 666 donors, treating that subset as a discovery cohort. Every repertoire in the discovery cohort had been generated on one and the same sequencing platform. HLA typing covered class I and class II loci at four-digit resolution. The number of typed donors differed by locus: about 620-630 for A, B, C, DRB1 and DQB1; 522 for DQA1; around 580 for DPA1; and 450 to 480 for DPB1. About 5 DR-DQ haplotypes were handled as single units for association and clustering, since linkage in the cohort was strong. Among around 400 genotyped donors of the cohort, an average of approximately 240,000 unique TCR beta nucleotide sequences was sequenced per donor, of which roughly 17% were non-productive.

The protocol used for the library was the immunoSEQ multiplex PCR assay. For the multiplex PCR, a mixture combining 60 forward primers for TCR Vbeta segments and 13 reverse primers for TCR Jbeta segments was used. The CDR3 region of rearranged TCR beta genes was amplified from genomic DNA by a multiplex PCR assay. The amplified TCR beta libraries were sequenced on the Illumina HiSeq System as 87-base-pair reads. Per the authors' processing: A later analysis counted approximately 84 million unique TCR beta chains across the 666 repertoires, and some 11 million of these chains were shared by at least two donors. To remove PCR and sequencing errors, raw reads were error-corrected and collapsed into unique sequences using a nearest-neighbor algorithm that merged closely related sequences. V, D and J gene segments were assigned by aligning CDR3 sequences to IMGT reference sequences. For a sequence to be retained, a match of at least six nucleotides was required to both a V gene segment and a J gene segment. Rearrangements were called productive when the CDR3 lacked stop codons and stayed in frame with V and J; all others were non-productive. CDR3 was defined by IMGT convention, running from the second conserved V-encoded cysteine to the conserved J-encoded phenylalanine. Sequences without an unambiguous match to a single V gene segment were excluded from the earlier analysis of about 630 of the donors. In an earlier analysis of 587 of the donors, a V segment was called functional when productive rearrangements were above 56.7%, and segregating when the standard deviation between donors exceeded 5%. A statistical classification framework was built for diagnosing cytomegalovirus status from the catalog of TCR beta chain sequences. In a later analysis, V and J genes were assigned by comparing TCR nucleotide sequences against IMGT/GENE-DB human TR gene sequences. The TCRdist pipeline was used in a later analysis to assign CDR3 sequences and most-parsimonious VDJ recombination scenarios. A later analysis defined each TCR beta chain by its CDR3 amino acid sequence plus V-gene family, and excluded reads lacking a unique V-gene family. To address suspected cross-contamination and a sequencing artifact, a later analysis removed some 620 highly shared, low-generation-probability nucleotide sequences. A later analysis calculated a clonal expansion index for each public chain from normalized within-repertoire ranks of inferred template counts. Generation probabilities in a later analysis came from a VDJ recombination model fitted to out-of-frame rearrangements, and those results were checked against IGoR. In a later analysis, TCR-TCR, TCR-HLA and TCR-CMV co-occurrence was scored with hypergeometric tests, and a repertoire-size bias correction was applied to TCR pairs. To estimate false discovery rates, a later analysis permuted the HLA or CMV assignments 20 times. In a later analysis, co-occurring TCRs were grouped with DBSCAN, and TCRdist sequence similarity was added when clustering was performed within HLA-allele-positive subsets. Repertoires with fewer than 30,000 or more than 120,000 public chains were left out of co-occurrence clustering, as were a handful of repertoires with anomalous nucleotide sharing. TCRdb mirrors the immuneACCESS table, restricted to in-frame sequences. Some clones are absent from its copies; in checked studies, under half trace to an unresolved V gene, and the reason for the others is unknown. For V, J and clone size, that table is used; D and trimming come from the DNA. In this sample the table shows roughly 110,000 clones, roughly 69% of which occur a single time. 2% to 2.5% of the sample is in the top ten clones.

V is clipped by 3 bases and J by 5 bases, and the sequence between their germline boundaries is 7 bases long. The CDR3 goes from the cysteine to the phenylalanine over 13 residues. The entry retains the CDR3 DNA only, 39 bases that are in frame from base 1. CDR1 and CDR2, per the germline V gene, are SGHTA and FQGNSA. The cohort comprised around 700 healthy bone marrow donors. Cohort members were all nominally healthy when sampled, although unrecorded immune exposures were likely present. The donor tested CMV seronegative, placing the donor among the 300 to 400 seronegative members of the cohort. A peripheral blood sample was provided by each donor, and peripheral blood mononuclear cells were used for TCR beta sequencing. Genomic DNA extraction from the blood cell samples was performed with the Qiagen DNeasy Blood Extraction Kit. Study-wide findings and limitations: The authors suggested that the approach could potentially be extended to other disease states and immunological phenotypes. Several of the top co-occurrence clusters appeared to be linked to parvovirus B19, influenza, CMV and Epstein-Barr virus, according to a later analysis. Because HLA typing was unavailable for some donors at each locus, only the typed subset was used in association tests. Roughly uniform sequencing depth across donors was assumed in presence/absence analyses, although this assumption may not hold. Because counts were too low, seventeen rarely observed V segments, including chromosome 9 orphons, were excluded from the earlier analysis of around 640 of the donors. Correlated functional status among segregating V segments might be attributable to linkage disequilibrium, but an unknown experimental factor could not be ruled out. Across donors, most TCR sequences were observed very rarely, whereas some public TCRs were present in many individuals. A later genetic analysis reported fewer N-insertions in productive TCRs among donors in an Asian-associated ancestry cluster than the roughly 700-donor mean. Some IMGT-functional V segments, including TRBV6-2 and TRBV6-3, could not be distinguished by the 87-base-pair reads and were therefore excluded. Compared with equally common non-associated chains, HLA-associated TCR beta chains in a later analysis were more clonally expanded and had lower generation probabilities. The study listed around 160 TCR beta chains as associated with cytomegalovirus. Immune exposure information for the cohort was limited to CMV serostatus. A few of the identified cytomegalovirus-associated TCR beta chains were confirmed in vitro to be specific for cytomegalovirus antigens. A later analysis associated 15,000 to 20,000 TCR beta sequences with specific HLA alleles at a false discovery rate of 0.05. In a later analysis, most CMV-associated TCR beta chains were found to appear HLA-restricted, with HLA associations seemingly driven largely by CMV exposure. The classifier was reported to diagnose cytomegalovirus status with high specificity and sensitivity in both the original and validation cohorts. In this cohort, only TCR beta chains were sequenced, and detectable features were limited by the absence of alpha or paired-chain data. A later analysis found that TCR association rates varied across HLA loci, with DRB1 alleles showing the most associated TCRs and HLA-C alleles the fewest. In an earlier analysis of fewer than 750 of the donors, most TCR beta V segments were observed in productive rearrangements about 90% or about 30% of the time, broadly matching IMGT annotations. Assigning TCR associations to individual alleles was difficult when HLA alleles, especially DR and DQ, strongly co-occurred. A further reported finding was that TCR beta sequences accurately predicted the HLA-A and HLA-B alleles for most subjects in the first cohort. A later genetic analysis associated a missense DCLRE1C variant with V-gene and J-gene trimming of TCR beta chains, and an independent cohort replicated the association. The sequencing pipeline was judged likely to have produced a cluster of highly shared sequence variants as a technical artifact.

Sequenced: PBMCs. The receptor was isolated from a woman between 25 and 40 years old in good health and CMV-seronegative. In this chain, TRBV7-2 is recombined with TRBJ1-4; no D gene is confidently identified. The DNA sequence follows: TGTGCCAGCAGCTTTGGGAGGAATGAAAAACTGTTTTTT. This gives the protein CASSFGRNEKLFF. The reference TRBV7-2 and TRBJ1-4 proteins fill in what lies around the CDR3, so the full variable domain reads GAGVSQSPSNKVTEKGKDVELRCDPISGHTALYWYRQSLGQGLEFLIYFQGNSAPDKSGLPSDRFSAERTGGSVSTLTIQRTQQEDSAVYLCASSFGRNEKLFFGSGTQLSVL.